Below, one T cell receptor (beta chain) is given with its context. V was shortened by 3 bases and J by 3 bases, with 10 bases between the two germline ends. CDR1 is LGHDT and CDR2 is YNNKEL in the germline V gene (reference sequence). The CDR3 runs to 14 residues. As handled by the study authors: Reference gene primers were amplified, and this amplification served to estimate nucleated cell counts. Profiled with immunoSEQ multiplex PCR; TCRdb holds only in-frame clones, not every one. Clone size and the V and J calls come from that table; the DNA yielded D and trimming. This table has 70,000 to 95,000 clones, approximately 92% appearing once. The data stem from a study of blood T cell repertoires in COVID-19. At the level of the study: Sites in the United States, Italy and Spain provided acute and convalescent COVID-19 samples. T cells, B-cell-depleted T cells, or PBMCs supplied cDNA or gDNA.

The genes are TRBV3-1 (or the pseudogene TRBV3-2) and TRBJ2-3; no clear D. What was sequenced was peripheral blood. The source of this sequence is a woman in her sixties with active COVID-19. In nucleotides, the CDR3 is TGTGCCAGCAGCCACAGACCTAGAACAGATACGCAGTATTTT. It yields the protein CASSHRPRTDTQYF.